The 16 T cell receptor beta chains in this list originate from one sample, sequenced in a study of T cells in Graves' hyperthyroidism and ophthalmopathy. RNA transcripts gave rise to amplified TCR beta CDR3 regions. The HTBI set primed first-round TCR CDR3 RT-PCR. TCRdb reprocessed the multiplex PCR reads via MiXCR and lists one record per CDR3 protein. The data contain fewer than 700,000 distinct CDR3 sequences, 15% to 20% of them singletons. Sample: blood. The receptors come from a young woman with Graves' hyperthyroidism.

Ten or more counts support this clonotype. The gene calls are TRBV28 and TRBJ2-7; 7 nucleotides line up with TRBD1. The junction had 9 bases not matched to a gene; V was cut back by 1 base and J by 3 bases. The CDR3 runs to 16 residues. Germline CDR1 and CDR2: MDHEN and SYDVKM. The CDR3 reads CASSLLRTGPSYEQYF. Written as DNA, the CDR3 is TGTGCCAGCAGTTTATTGCGGACAGGCCCGAGCTACGAGCAGTACTTC.

At least ten counts were recorded for this clonotype. V usage is TRBV28 and J usage is TRBJ2-3; 7 bases are shared with TRBD1. V was clipped by 5 bases and J by 2 bases; unmatched bases: 19. This CDR3 contains 19 residues. CDR1 MDHEN and CDR2 SYDVKM come from the germline V gene. The CDR3 reads CASSLGGQILSVFTDTQYF. CDR3 bases: TGTGCCAGCAGTCTAGGGGGACAGATCCTAAGCGTATTCACAGATACGCAGTATTTT. Looking up the rest from reference TRBV28 and TRBJ2-3 gives the full variable domain: DVKVTQSSRYLVKRTGEKVFLECVQDMDHENMFWYRQDPGLGLRLIYFSYDVKMKEKGDIPEGYSVSREKKERFSLILESASTNQTSMYLCASSLGGQILSVFTDTQYFGPGTRLTVL.

This clonotype was seen at least ten times. V and J are TRBV10-3 and TRBJ1-1; no reliable D call. Looked up from germline, CDR1 is ENHRY and CDR2 is SYGVKD. The CDR3 covers 14 residues. The V and J ends lost 2 bases and 4 bases respectively, with 11 bases between them. The CDR3 DNA follows: TGTGCCATCAGTGAGGTAGGAGGGAGCACTGAAGCTTTCTTT. This codes for CAISEVGGSTEAFF.

This clonotype was picked up many times. The chain recombines TRBV12-3 or TRBV12-4 with TRBJ2-3; 12 bases are a match to TRBD2. V dropped 8 bases and J dropped 5; count of bases not matched to a gene: 5. The length of the CDR3 is 14 residues. The CDR3 region is CASLAGGPLDTQYF. The DNA for the CDR3 is TGTGCCAGCCTAGCGGGAGGGCCGCTAGATACGCAGTATTTT.

The table lists this clonotype with many counts. The chain uses TRBV20-1 and TRBJ2-7; D might be TRBD1 or TRBD2, each matching 7 bases. With 4 bases removed from V and 3 bases from J, the gap between germline ends came to 22 bases. The CDR3 has 16 amino acids. Germline CDR1 DFQATT, CDR2 SNEGSKA (reference sequence). The CDR3 is CSATGGLRGLDYEQYF. CDR3 coding DNA: TGCAGTGCTACAGGGGGACTACGGGGCTTGGACTACGAGCAGTACTTC.

This clonotype was seen only a few times. The rearrangement joins TRBV3-1 to TRBJ1-4; 10 nucleotides agree with TRBD1. The germline V gene encodes CDR1 LGHDT and CDR2 YNNKEL (reference sequence). With V trimmed by 4 bases and J by 0 bases, 5 bases remained unmatched. CDR3 length equals 17 residues. The CDR3 sequence is CASSPPTGGTTNEKLFF. Written as DNA, the CDR3 is TGTGCCAGCAGCCCTCCGACAGGGGGCACAACTAATGAAAAACTGTTTTTT. Based on the CDR3 plus reference TRBV3-1 and TRBJ1-4, the full variable domain is DTAVSQTPKYLVTQMGNDKSIKCEQNLGHDTMYWYKQDSKKFLKIMFSYNNKELIINETVPNRFSPKSPDKAHLNLHINSLELGDSAVYFCASSPPTGGTTNEKLFFGSGTQLSVL.

Points on this clonotype: This clone may be a read error of a much larger clone one base away. The rearrangement links TRBV6-2 or TRBV6-3 to TRBJ2-1; 11 nucleotides agree with TRBD2. The V segment lost 5 bases and the J segment 6 bases; nucleotides outside the gene matches: 6. In germline, CDR1 is MNHEY, CDR2 SVGEGT. The CDR3 runs to 15 residues. The CDR3 loop reads CASSNPGLAANEQFF. The CDR3 coding sequence is TGTGCCAGCAGTAACCCGGGACTAGCGGCCAATGAGCAGTTCTTC.

On this clonotype: An end of the junction differs from the germline gene, which may be a read error. The CDR3 DNA is TGTGCTAGCAGCTTAGGAACGGGGTCCGGAGATACGCAGTATTTT. Translating it yields CASSLGTGSGDTQYF. The chain is built from TRBV7-7 and TRBJ2-3, with D possibly matching TRBD2 (5 bases). CDR1 is SSHAT, CDR2 FNYEAQ, per germline (reference sequence). The CDR3 extends over 15 amino acids.

This clonotype was seen many times. The rearrangement joins TRBV30 to TRBJ2-1; possible D gene TRBD2, 6 bases. V was cut by 2 bases and J by 2 bases, with 13 bases left in between. The CDR3 totals 15 residues. Per the germline V gene, CDR1 is GTSNPN and CDR2 is SVGIG (reference sequence). The CDR3 is CAWSLYGRTYNEQFF. The CDR3 DNA sequence: TGTGCCTGGAGTCTATACGGGAGAACCTACAATGAGCAGTTCTTC.

The gene calls are TRBV19 and TRBJ2-1; perhaps TRBD2 as D (6 bases). This CDR3 spans 15 amino acids. The ends were cut back, 5 bases at V and 0 bases at J, with 11 bases in the middle. Per the germline V gene, CDR1 is LNHDA and CDR2 is SQIVND (reference sequence). The CDR3 nucleotides read TGTGCCAGTAGTGGGGGGATGAGCTCCTACAATGAGCAGTTCTTC. Translation gives CASSGGMSSYNEQFF.

This clonotype has more than one count but fewer than ten. The genes are TRBV15 and TRBJ1-4; unclear D gene. Germline values: CDR1 LNHNV, CDR2 YYDKDF (reference sequence). The CDR3 length is 11 residues. V shed 1 base and J shed 11 bases, with 5 bases lying between them. Here the CDR3 reads CATSRGVKLFF. CDR3 coding DNA: TGTGCCACCAGCAGAGGTGTTAAACTGTTTTTT.

This clonotype was picked up a small number of times. The CDR3 sequence: CASSADTRGTSGAYEQYF. The CDR3, as DNA: TGCGCCAGCAGCGCCGACACTCGAGGGACTAGCGGAGCCTACGAGCAGTACTTC. The V and J genes are TRBV4-3 and TRBJ2-7, with 11 bases that match TRBD2. CDR1 and CDR2 from the germline V gene are LGHNA and YSLEER. The length of the CDR3 is 18 residues. V shed 5 bases, J shed 2 bases, and the junction held 14 bases outside the gene matches.

This clonotype was picked up many times. The chain combines TRBV20-1 with TRBJ2-3; 8 bases line up with TRBD2. V gave up 0 bases and J gave up 5 bases; unmatched junction bases: 7. The CDR3 loop spans 15 amino acids. Germline CDR1 DFQATT, CDR2 SNEGSKA (reference sequence). The CDR3 protein is CSARDLSGSGDTQYF. The CDR3 DNA is TGCAGTGCTAGAGATCTCAGCGGGAGTGGAGATACGCAGTATTTT.

This clonotype was seen ten or more times. The genes are TRBV2 and TRBJ2-2, with 7 bases aligning to TRBD2. Germline values: CDR1 SNHLY, CDR2 FYNNEI. CDR3 length: 16 amino acids. The trim removed 2 bases at V and 0 bases at J, leaving 3 bases unmatched. The CDR3 reads CASSELAVTNTGELFF. The CDR3 DNA reads TGTGCCAGCAGTGAACTAGCGGTCACGAACACCGGGGAGCTGTTTTTT.

This clonotype was counted at least ten times. The chain has TRBV7-8 and TRBJ2-3, with D possibly called TRBD1 or TRBD2 (6 bases each). Germline CDR1 is SGHVS and CDR2 is FQNEAQ. V gave up 3 bases and J gave up 1 base, with 14 bases separating them. The CDR3 contains 16 residues. As DNA, the CDR3 is TGTGCCAGCAGCTTCGGAGCTGGGGGGCGCACAGATACGCAGTATTTT. This codes for CASSFGAGGRTDTQYF.

This chain joins TRBV4-3 and TRBJ2-1, with 7 bases that match TRBD2. The CDR3 sequence is 16 residues long. CDR1 and CDR2 (germline): LGHNA, YSLEER. V shed 1 base and J 2 bases; nucleotides not matched to a gene: 5. DNA of the CDR3: TGCGCCAGCAGCCAAGGGTCCGGGAGGACCTACAATGAGCAGTTCTTC. This sequence encodes CASSQGSGRTYNEQFF.